The 4 T cell receptor beta chains below were found in one sample sequenced in a study of blood T cell repertoires in COVID-19. Some clones are missing from TCRdb's copy, which holds only in-frame ones; the method was immunoSEQ multiplex PCR. This sample has around 160,000 clones, with about 88% found just once. The specimen sequenced was peripheral blood. The receptors here all came from a human donor in a cohort sampled during active COVID-19.

V is TRBV7-6 and J is TRBJ1-1, with TRBD1 as a possible D gene (5 bases). CDR1 SGHVS and CDR2 FNYEAQ come from the germline V gene. V was clipped by 1 base and J by 1 base, with 10 bases between them. This CDR3 contains 15 residues. CDR3 in amino acids: CASSLVGPGNTEAFF. CDR3 bases: TGTGCCAGCAGCTTAGTGGGGCCAGGGAACACTGAAGCTTTCTTT. The full variable domain, completed using reference TRBV7-6 and TRBJ1-1, is GAGVSQSPRYKVTKRGQDVALRCDPISGHVSLYWYRQALGQGPEFLTYFNYEAQQDKSGLPNDRFSAERPEGSISTLTIQRTEQRDSAMYRCASSLVGPGNTEAFFGQGTRLTVV.

This chain uses TRBV6-6 with TRBJ1-1; the D is unclear. The V end was cut by 11 bases, the J end by 0 bases, with 13 bases between. The CDR3 spans 13 residues. CDR1 is MNHNY, CDR2 SVGAGI, per germline (reference sequence). The CDR3: CAARGGLNTEAFF. DNA of the CDR3: TGTGCCGCCCGAGGAGGGCTGAACACTGAAGCTTTCTTT.

The rearrangement uses TRBV9 and TRBJ2-7, with D maybe TRBD1 (7 bases). Trimming shortened V by 0 bases and J by 2 bases, and 9 bases separated the two germline ends. The V gene's germline CDR1 is SGDLS and CDR2 YYNGEE. The CDR3 sequence is 14 residues long. The CDR3 nucleotides read TGTGCCAGCAGCGTAGCAGGGGGGCCCTACGAGCAGTACTTC. Amino acid sequence: CASSVAGGPYEQYF.

This chain connects TRBV28 to TRBJ2-1; TRBD2 is a possible D gene (7 bases). V lost 6 bases to trimming and J lost 5 bases, with 26 bases between them. The germline V gene encodes CDR1 MDHEN and CDR2 SYDVKM. The CDR3 runs 18 residues. The chain's CDR3 is CASSFLKGRGGQDNEQFF. CDR3 DNA: TGTGCCAGCAGCTTTCTTAAAGGGAGGGGGGGGCAGGACAATGAGCAGTTCTTC.